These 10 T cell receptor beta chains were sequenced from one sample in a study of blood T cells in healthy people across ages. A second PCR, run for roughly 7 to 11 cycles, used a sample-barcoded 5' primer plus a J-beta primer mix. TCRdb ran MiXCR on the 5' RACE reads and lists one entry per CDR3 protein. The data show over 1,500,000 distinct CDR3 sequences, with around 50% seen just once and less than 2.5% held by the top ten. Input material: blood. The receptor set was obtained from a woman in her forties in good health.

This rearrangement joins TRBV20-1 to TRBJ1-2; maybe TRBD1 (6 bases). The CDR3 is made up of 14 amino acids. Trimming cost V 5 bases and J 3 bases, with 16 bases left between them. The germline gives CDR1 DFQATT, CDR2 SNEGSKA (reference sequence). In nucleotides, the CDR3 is TGCAGTGCTCCCCACCAAAAGGGGGACTATGGCTACACCTTC. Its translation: CSAPHQKGDYGYTF.

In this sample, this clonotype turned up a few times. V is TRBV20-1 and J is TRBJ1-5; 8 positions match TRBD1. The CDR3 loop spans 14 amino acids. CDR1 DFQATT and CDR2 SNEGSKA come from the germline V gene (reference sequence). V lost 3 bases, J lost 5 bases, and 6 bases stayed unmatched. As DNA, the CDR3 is TGCAGTGCTAGGTCTGGGACAGGTCATCAGCCCCAGCATTTT. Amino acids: CSARSGTGHQPQHF.

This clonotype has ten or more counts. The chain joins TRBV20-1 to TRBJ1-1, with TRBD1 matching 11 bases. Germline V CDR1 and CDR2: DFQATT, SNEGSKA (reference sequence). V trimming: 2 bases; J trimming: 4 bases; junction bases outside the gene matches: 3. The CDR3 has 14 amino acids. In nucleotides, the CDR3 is TGCAGTGCTAGACCTGGGACAGGGGGCACTGAAGCTTTCTTT. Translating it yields CSARPGTGGTEAFF.

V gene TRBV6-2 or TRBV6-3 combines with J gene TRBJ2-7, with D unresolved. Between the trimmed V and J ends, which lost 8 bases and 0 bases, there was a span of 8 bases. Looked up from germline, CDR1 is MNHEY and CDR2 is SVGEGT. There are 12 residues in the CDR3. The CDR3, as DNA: TGTGCCAGCTGGACCCACTCCTACGAGCAGTACTTC. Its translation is CASWTHSYEQYF.

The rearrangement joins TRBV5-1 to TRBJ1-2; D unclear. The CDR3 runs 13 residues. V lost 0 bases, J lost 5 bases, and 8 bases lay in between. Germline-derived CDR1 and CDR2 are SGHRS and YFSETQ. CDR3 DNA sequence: TGCGCCAGCAGCTTGGTGTACGGATATGGCTACACCTTC. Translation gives CASSLVYGYGYTF. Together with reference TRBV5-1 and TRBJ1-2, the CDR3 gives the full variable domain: KAGVTQTPRYLIKTRGQQVTLSCSPISGHRSVSWYQQTPGQGLQFLFEYFSETQRNKGNFPGRFSGRQFSNSRSEMNVSTLELGDSALYLCASSLVYGYGYTFGSGTRLTVV.

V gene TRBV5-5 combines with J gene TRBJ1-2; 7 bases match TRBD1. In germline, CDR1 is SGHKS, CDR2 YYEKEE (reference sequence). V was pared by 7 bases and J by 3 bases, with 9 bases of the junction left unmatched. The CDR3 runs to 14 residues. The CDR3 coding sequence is TGTGCCAGCGGTCGGGACAGCCCTGACTATGGCTACACCTTC. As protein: CASGRDSPDYGYTF. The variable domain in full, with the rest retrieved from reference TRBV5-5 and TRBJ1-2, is DAGVTQSPTHLIKTRGQQVTLRCSPISGHKSVSWYQQVLGQGPQFIFQYYEKEERGRGNFPDRFSARQFPNYSSELNVNALLLGDSALYLCASGRDSPDYGYTFGSGTRLTVV.

The CDR3: CASSLVLTGPDNEQFF. In DNA form, the CDR3 reads TGCGCCAGCAGCTTGGTCCTGACAGGGCCCGACAATGAGCAGTTCTTC. This sequence joins TRBV5-1 and TRBJ2-1; 7 positions match TRBD1. Germline V gene lookup returns CDR1 SGHRS and CDR2 YFSETQ. Trimming took 0 bases from V and 5 from J; bases not matched to a gene: 8. The CDR3 is 16 amino acids. The variable domain in full, with the rest retrieved from reference TRBV5-1 and TRBJ2-1, is KAGVTQTPRYLIKTRGQQVTLSCSPISGHRSVSWYQQTPGQGLQFLFEYFSETQRNKGNFPGRFSGRQFSNSRSEMNVSTLELGDSALYLCASSLVLTGPDNEQFFGPGTRLTVL.

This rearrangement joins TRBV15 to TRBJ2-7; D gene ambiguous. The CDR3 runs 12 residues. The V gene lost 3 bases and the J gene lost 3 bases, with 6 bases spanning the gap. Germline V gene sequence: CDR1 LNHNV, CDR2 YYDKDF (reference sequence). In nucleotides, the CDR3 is TGTGCCACCAGCAGGGGTTACTACGAGCAGTACTTC. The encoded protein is CATSRGYYEQYF.

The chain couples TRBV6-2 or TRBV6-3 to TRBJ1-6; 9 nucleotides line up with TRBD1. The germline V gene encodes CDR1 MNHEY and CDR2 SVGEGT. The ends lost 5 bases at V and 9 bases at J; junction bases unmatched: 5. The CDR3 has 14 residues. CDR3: CASSQTGGSSPLHF. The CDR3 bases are TGTGCCAGCAGTCAGACAGGGGGAAGTTCACCCCTCCACTTT.

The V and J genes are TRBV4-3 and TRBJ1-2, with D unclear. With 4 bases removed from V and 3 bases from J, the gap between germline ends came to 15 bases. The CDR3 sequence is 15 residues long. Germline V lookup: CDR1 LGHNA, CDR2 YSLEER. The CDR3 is CASSPNLRVDYGYTF. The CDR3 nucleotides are TGCGCCAGCAGCCCCAACCTCCGGGTGGACTATGGCTACACCTTC.